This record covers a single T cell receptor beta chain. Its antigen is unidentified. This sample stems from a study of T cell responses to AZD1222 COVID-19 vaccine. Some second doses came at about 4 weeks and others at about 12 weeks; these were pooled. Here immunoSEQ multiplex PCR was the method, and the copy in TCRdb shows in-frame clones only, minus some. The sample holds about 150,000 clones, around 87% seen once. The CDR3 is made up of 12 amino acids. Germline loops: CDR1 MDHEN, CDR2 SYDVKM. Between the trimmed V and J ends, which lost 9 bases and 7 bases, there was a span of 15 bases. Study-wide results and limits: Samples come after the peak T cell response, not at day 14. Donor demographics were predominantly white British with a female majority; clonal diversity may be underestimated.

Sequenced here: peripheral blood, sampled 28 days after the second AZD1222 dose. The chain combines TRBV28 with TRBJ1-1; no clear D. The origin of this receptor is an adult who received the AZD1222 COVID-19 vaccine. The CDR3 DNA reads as TGTGCCAGTAAATCGGGGTCCGATGAAGCTTTCTTT. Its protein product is CASKSGSDEAFF.